Listed here are 4 T cell receptor beta chains from one sample, sequenced in a study of T cells in localized non-small cell lung cancer. The assay was immunoSEQ multiplex PCR, and TCRdb's table has in-frame clones only and misses some. Among roughly 20,000 clones listed, about 89% were seen once. This specimen was peripheral blood, taken before any cancer treatment. The receptors shown here come from a woman between 35 and 70 years old with stage I lung adenocarcinoma.

The chain joins TRBV27 to TRBJ1-1; tentative D call: TRBD1 (6 bases). The V and J ends lost 3 bases and 7 bases respectively, with 15 bases between them. The length of the CDR3 is 14 residues. Germline-derived CDR1 and CDR2 are MNHEY and SMNVEV (reference sequence). The CDR3 sequence: CASSFIGQNVEAFF. CDR3 DNA sequence: TGTGCCAGCAGTTTTATCGGACAGAACGTTGAAGCTTTCTTT.

This clone has just a few counts. The chain has TRBV27 and TRBJ1-2; D is possibly TRBD1 (6 bases). The CDR3 totals 14 residues. Per germline, CDR1 MNHEY and CDR2 SMNVEV (reference sequence). Trimming took off 7 bases at V and 1 base at J, with 13 bases between the two ends. The CDR3 here is CASIYPGVNYGYTF. CDR3 coding DNA: TGTGCCAGCATTTACCCAGGGGTTAACTATGGCTACACCTTC.

In its sample, this clone was seen a few times. The rearrangement joins TRBV7-6 to TRBJ1-1; a weak D match, TRBD1 (6 bases). The V and J ends lost 5 bases and 8 bases respectively, with 15 bases between them. CDR1 is SGHVS, CDR2 FNYEAQ, per germline. The CDR3 has 13 amino acids. The CDR3 protein is CASSVNGQTEAFF. The CDR3, as DNA: TGTGCCAGCAGCGTTAATGGACAGACGGAAGCTTTCTTT.

The gene calls are TRBV5-8 and TRBJ1-1; tentative D call: TRBD1 (6 bases). The CDR3 loop spans 14 amino acids. Per the germline V gene, CDR1 is SGHTS and CDR2 is YDEGEE. V lost 4 bases, J lost 10 bases, and 20 bases lay in between. CDR3 sequence (DNA): TGTGCCAGCAGCGGCGGGACTATAGAACAGGGAGCTTTCTTT. It codes for CASSGGTIEQGAFF.